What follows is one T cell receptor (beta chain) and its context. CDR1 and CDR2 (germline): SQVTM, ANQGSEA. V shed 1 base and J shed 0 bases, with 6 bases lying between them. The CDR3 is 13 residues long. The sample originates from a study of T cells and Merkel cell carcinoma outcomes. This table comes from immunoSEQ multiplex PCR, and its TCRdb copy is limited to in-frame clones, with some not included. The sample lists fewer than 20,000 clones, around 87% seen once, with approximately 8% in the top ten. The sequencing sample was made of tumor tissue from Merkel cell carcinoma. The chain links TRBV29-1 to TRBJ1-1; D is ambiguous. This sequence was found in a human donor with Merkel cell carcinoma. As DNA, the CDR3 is TGCAGCGTTGAAGTGAGCATGAACACTGAAGCTTTCTTT. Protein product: CSVEVSMNTEAFF.